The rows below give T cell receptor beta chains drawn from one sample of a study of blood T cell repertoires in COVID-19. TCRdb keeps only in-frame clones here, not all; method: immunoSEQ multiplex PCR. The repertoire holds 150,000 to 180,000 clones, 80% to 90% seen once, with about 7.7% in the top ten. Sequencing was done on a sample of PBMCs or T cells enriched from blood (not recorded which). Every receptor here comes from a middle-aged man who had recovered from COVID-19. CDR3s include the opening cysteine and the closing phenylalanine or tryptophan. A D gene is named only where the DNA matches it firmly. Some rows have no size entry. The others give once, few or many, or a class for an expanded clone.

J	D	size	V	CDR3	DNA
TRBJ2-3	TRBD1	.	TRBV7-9	CASRKTGGATDTQYF	TGTGCCAGCAGAAAGACAGGGGGCGCGACAGATACGCAGTATTTT
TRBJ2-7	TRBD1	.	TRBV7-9	CASSLGSGGRYF	TGTGCCAGCAGCTTAGGTTCAGGGGGACGGTACTTC
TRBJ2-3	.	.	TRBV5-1	CASSLQGPSTDTQYF	TGCGCCAGCAGCTTGCAGGGCCCCAGCACAGATACGCAGTATTTT
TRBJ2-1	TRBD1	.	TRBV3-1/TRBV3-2	CASRGTGGAYNEQFF	TGTGCCAGCAGGGGTACAGGGGGCGCCTACAATGAGCAGTTCTTC
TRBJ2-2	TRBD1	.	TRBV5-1	CAARQGDTGELFF	TGCGCCGCCCGACAGGGAGACACCGGGGAGCTGTTTTTT
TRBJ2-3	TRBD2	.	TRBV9	CASSVVPGLAGVTDTQYF	TGTGCCAGCAGCGTAGTTCCCGGACTAGCGGGGGTCACAGATACGCAGTATTTT
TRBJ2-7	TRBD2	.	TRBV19	CASSILPGGIYEQYF	TGTGCCAGTAGTATTCTACCGGGAGGTATCTACGAGCAGTACTTC
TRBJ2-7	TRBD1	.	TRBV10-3	CAISGGTGSNYEQYF	TGTGCCATCAGTGGTGGGACAGGGAGTAACTACGAGCAGTACTTC
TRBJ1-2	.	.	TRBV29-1	CSVEGQGYGYTF	TGCAGCGTTGAAGGGCAGGGCTATGGCTACACCTTC
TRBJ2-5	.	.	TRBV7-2	CASSLDRETQYF	TGTGCCAGCAGCTTAGATAGAGAGACCCAGTACTTC
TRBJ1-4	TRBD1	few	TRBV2	CASSELNRDSPFF	TGTGCCAGCAGTGAATTGAACCGGGACAGCCCTTTTTTT
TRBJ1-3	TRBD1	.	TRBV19	CASTPGLGQGVEDSGNTIYF	TGTGCCAGTACCCCCGGGCTGGGACAGGGGGTTGAGGACTCTGGAAACACCATATATTTT
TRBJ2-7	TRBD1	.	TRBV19	CASSVGGQGLYEQYF	TGTGCCAGTAGTGTCGGGGGACAGGGGCTCTACGAGCAGTACTTC
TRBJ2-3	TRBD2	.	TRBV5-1	CASSLGLAGAPRGDTQYF	TGCGCCAGCAGCTTGGGACTAGCGGGGGCCCCGCGGGGAGATACGCAGTATTTT
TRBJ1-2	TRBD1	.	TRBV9	CASSATGTGFIYTF	TGTGCCAGCAGCGCAACCGGGACAGGGTTTATCTACACCTTC
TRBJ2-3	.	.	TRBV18	CASTPVPTDTQYF	TGTGCCAGCACTCCGGTCCCCACAGATACGCAGTATTTT
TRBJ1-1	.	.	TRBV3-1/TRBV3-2	CASSQEYVREGTEAFF	TGTGCCAGCAGCCAAGAGTACGTCAGGGAAGGCACTGAAGCTTTCTTT
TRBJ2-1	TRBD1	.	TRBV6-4	CASSLHGQGTDNEQFF	TGTGCCAGCAGCCTTCATGGACAGGGGACGGACAATGAGCAGTTCTTC
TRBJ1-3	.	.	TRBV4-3	CASSQDFPSSSGNTIYF	TGCGCCAGCAGCCAAGATTTTCCGTCGAGCTCTGGAAACACCATATATTTT
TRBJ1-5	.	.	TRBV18	CASSRRRGGAGNQPQHF	TGTGCCAGCTCACGCCGTCGGGGGGGGGCTGGCAATCAGCCCCAGCATTTT
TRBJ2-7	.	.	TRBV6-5	CASSYGSGLEQYF	TGTGCCAGCAGTTACGGTTCAGGGCTCGAGCAGTACTTC
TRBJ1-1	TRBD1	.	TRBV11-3	CASSWTGRRVNTEAFF	TGTGCCAGCAGCTGGACAGGGAGAAGAGTGAACACTGAAGCTTTCTTT
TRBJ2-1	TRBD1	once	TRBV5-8	CASLLTGGGNNEQFF	TGTGCCAGTTTACTAACAGGGGGTGGAAACAATGAGCAGTTCTTC
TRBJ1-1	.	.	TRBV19	CASSIGAAGQAFF	TGTGCCAGTAGTATAGGTGCGGCGGGCCAAGCTTTCTTT
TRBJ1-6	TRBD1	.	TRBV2	CASSFNRGRTFNSPLHF	TGTGCCAGCAGTTTTAACAGGGGGCGCACCTTTAATTCACCCCTCCACTTT
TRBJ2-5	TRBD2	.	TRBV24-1	CATSDGTSDSDQETQYF	TGTGCCACCAGTGATGGGACTAGTGACTCGGATCAAGAGACCCAGTACTTC
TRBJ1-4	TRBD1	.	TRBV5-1	CASSFTGAESEKLFF	TGCGCCAGCAGCTTTACAGGGGCTGAGAGTGAAAAACTGTTTTTT
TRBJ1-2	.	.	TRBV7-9	CASSLLDSYGYTF	TGTGCCAGCAGCTTACTCGACAGCTATGGCTACACCTTC
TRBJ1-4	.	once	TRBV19	CASSITGGPNEKLFF	TGTGCCAGTAGCATAACGGGGGGGCCAAATGAAAAACTGTTTTTT
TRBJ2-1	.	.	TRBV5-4	CASSQFAEQFF	TGTGCCAGCAGCCAGTTCGCTGAGCAGTTCTTC
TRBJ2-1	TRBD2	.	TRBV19	CASSIVTSGGESSYNEQFF	TGTGCCAGTAGTATTGTGACTAGCGGGGGGGAAAGCTCCTACAATGAGCAGTTCTTC
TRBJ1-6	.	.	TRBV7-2	CASSLGLRSSYNSPLHF	TGTGCCAGCAGCTTAGGGCTTCGGAGCTCCTATAATTCACCCCTCCACTTT
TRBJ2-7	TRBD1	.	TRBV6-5	CASGQTGTGRDEQYF	TGTGCCAGCGGTCAAACCGGGACAGGGAGAGACGAGCAGTACTTC
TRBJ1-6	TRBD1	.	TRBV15	CATSGNRGLKSPLHF	TGTGCCACCAGCGGGAACAGGGGGCTCAAGTCACCCCTCCACTTT
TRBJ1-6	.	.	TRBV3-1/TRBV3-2	CASSPEGLSPLHF	TGTGCCAGCAGCCCAGAGGGACTTTCACCCCTCCACTTT